This T cell receptor (beta chain) was identified during a study of Ad26.COV2.S vaccination and SARS-CoV-2 variants. Study-level information: The donor belonged to the COV1001 Ad26.COV2.S trial arm. Points from the study as a whole: An underestimation of total T cell responses may have resulted from the TCR breadth and depth analyses. Vaccinated individuals (as opposed to placebo recipients) had higher spike-specific TCR breadth.

As for this clone: Antigen specificity is unknown.

Germline V CDR1 and CDR2: KGHSH, LQKENI. V lost 3 bases and J 8 bases, leaving 19 bases between the germline ends. CDR3 size: 15 residues. As for treatment: 15 to 20 received Ad26.COV2.S at low or high dose, single or two shots; roughly 5 received placebo; per-sample allocation not given. Sampling happened 63 days after the first vaccine or placebo injection. Only in-frame clones appear in the TCRdb table, and some are missing; sequencing was by immunoSEQ multiplex PCR. The data hold some 460,000 clones, with around 89% observed a single time. The sample was peripheral blood, taken in a trial of Ad26.COV2.S vaccine versus placebo. The sequence was collected from a person between 18 and 65 years old who received the Ad26.COV2.S COVID-19 vaccine or a placebo. The chain carries TRBV18 and TRBJ1-2; D gene ambiguous. The CDR3 DNA follows: TGTGCCAGCTCACCTGCGGGCGAAGGGCGGGGAGGCTACACCTTC. Translated: CASSPAGEGRGGYTF.